The TCR beta chain described here comes from a study of T cells in narcolepsy. Study context: Patients with NT1 or NT2 and healthy control donors were enrolled.

This CDR3 comprises 14 residues. Germline CDR1 reads MNHEY; CDR2 reads SVGAGI. With V trimmed by 6 bases and J by 10 bases, 8 bases remained unmatched. General study findings and limits: HCRT-specific and TRIB2-specific autoreactive clonotypes appeared among same-patient CSF and blood CD4+ clonotypes. Some memory CD4+ repertoires had no autoreactive clone sequences. Autoreactive clonotypes reportedly recurred in blood of same and different patients, not controls.

Data came from immunoSEQ multiplex PCR; TCRdb stores just in-frame clones and leaves some out. Of approximately 25,000 clones in the sample, around 84% were seen once. Details on this clone: Its antigen is currently unknown.

Sequenced: memory (CD45RA-) CD4+ T cells from blood. This rearrangement joins TRBV6-5 to TRBJ2-1; 11 nucleotides line up with TRBD2. This sequence originates from a human donor in good health. The CDR3 here is CASRGTSGLGEQFF. The CDR3 nucleotides are TGTGCCAGCAGAGGGACTAGCGGTCTGGGGGAGCAGTTCTTC.